The clone carrying this TCR beta chain has a count of ten or more. Its antigen is not known. This entry belongs to a study of T-cell memory formation after mild COVID-19. This CDR3 has 17 residues. Germline CDR1 and CDR2: LGHDT and YNNKEL (reference sequence). V lost 4 bases and J lost 2; bases outside the gene matches: 6. General study findings and limits: In second-wave clones peaking day 37, SARS-CoV-2 specificity remained unconfirmed. That cross-reactive memory joined was suggested by some responding clones appearing in pre-infection memory. Largely, contracting CD4+ clones fell within CM and EM, and contracting CD8+ clones within EMRA.

5'RACE with constant-segment primers yielded barcoded, UMI-tagged TCR alpha and TCR beta cDNA libraries. TCRdb independently ran MiXCR on the 5' RACE reads; one entry per CDR3 protein. The repertoire has under 35,000 distinct CDR3 sequences, roughly 7.4% of them found once; the top ten carry 14%. Sequencing used PBMCs or a T cell subset sorted from them (not recorded which). This TCR came from an adult woman who had mild COVID-19 (a few samples of this study predate the infection). Cell type and time point are not known. The chain combines TRBV3-1 with TRBJ2-7; 15 positions match TRBD2. CDR3 in amino acids: CASSRTSGRASTYEQYF. As DNA, the CDR3 is TGTGCCAGCAGCCGGACTAGCGGGAGGGCCAGTACCTACGAGCAGTACTTC.